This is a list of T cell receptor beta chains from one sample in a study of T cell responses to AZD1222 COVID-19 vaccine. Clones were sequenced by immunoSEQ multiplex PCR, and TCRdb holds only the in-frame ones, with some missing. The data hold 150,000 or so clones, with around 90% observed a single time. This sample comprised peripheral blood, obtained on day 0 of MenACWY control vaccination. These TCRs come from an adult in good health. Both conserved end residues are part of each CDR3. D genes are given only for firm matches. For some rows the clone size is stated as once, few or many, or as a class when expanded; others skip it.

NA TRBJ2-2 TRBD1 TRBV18 CASSRQGTGELFF TGTGCCAGCTCACGACAGGGAACCGGGGAGCTGTTTTTT
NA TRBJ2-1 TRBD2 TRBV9 CASSVGRGGYRDNEQFF TGTGCCAGCAGCGTAGGGAGGGGAGGGTATAGAGACAATGAGCAGTTCTTC
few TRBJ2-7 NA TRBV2 CASSEGGSYEQYF TGTGCCAGCAGTGAAGGGGGCTCCTACGAGCAGTACTTC
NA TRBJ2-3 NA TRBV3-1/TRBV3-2 CASSQSVRETNTQYF TGTGCCAGCAGCCAATCGGTCCGGGAGACAAATACGCAGTATTTT
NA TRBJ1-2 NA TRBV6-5 CASTEYGTHQEGYTF TGTGCCAGCACAGAGTATGGGACCCACCAGGAGGGCTACACCTTC
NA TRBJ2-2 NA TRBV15 CATSRVWGPTGELFF TGTGCCACCAGCAGAGTCTGGGGTCCCACCGGGGAGCTGTTTTTT
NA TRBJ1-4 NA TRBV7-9 CASSSPGAVHNEKLFF TGTGCCAGCAGCTCTCCGGGGGCAGTACATAATGAAAAACTGTTTTTT
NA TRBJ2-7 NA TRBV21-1 CASSKSLDRERGYEQYF TGTGCCAGCAGCAAAAGCCTCGACAGGGAAAGGGGCTACGAGCAGTACTTC
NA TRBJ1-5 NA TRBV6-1 CASSDPSGLSNQPQHF TGTGCCAGCAGTGATCCCAGCGGGCTTAGCAATCAGCCCCAGCATTTT
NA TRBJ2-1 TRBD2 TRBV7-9 CASRLAGAYNEQFF TGTGCCAGCAGGCTAGCGGGAGCGTACAATGAGCAGTTCTTC
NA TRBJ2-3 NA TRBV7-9 CASSLAQAATQYF TGTGCCAGCAGCTTAGCCCAGGCGGCGACGCAGTATTTT
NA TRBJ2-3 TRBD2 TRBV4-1 CASSPAGSGTADTQYF TGCGCCAGCAGCCCCGCCGGCAGCGGGACGGCAGATACGCAGTATTTT
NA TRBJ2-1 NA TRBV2 CASIEVRGNEQFF TGTGCCAGCATAGAGGTTCGCGGCAATGAGCAGTTCTTC
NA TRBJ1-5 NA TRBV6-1 CASSDSQQNQPQHF TGTGCCAGCAGTGATAGCCAGCAGAATCAGCCCCAGCATTTT
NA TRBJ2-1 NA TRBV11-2 CASRPPGGNEQFF TGTGCCAGTAGACCACCAGGCGGGAATGAGCAGTTCTTC
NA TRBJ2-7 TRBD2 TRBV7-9 CASSRTSGTSEQYF TGTGCCAGCAGCCGGACTAGCGGGACTTCCGAGCAGTACTTC
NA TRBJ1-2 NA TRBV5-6 CASSLGPPPGYTF TGTGCCAGCAGCTTGGGTCCCCCTCCGGGCTACACCTTC
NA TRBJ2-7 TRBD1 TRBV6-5 CASSYRTGSYEQYF TGTGCCAGCAGTTACAGGACAGGATCCTACGAGCAGTACTTC
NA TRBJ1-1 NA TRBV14 CASSLVSGYTEAFF TGTGCCAGCAGCCTCGTCAGTGGGTACACTGAAGCTTTCTTT
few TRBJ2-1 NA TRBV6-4 CASSGQGWYNEQFF TGTGCCAGCAGTGGGCAGGGGTGGTACAATGAGCAGTTCTTC
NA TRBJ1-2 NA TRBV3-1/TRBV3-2 CASSQVAGGLYTF TGTGCCAGCAGCCAAGTCGCGGGGGGACTCTACACCTTC
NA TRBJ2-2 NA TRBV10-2 CASSEPLSTGGNTGELFF TGCGCCAGCAGTGAGCCCTTAAGCACTGGGGGGAACACCGGGGAGCTGTTTTTT
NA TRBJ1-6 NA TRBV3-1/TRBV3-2 CASSQPTGFSSYNSPLHF TGTGCCAGCAGCCAACCTACGGGCTTCAGCTCCTATAATTCACCCCTCCACTTT
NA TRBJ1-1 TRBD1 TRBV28 CASSFMDRENTEAFF TGTGCCAGCAGTTTCATGGACAGGGAGAACACTGAAGCTTTCTTT
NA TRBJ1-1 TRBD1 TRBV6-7 CASSNTGGASLAFF TGTGCCAGCAGTAACACAGGGGGCGCGTCTCTAGCTTTCTTT
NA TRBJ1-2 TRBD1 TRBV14 CASSRPGQGAYGYTF TGTGCCAGCAGCCGGCCGGGACAGGGGGCTTATGGCTACACCTTC
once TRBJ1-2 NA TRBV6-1 CASSEFFGPNSYGYTF TGTGCCAGCAGTGAGTTTTTCGGGCCGAACTCCTATGGCTACACCTTC
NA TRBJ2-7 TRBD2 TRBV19 CASSITGEGVHEQYF TGTGCCAGTAGTATAACGGGGGAGGGCGTGCACGAGCAGTACTTC
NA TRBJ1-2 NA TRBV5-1 CASSATWESAYGYTF TGCGCCAGCAGCGCGACTTGGGAGTCAGCCTATGGCTACACCTTC
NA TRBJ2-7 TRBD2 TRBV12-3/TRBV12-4 CASSWGGPYEQYF TGTGCCAGCAGTTGGGGGGGACCCTACGAGCAGTACTTC
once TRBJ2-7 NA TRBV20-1 CSRGTGYEQYF TGCAGTAGGGGAACCGGCTACGAGCAGTACTTC
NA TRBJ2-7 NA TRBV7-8 CASSLRVHEQYF TGTGCCAGCAGCTTAAGGGTTCACGAGCAGTACTTC
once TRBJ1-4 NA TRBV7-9 CASSLGGLEKLFF TGTGCCAGCAGCTTAGGAGGGCTTGAAAAACTGTTTTTT
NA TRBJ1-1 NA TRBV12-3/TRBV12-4 CASSFSGGTEAFF TGTGCCAGCAGTTTTTCAGGAGGCACTGAAGCTTTCTTT
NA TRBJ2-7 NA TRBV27 CASSVGPSYEQYF TGTGCCAGCAGTGTAGGACCGTCCTACGAGCAGTACTTC
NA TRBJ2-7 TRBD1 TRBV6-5 CASSPTGYREQYF TGTGCCAGCAGCCCGACAGGGTACAGGGAGCAGTACTTC
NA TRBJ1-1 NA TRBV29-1 CSVDRVGAGRAFF TGCAGCGTTGACAGGGTCGGTGCCGGAAGAGCTTTCTTT
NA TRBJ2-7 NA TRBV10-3 CAITPTGSYEQYF TGTGCCATCACCCCGACGGGCTCCTACGAGCAGTACTTC
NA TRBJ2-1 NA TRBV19 CASSIEGGRGYNEQFF TGTGCCAGTAGTATAGAAGGGGGAAGAGGGTACAATGAGCAGTTCTTC
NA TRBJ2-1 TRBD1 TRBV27 CASNTRDRGYNEQFF TGTGCCAGCAATACTCGGGACAGGGGGTACAATGAGCAGTTCTTC
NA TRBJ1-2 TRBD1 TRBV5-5 CASSPSGQDYGYTF TGTGCCAGCAGCCCATCCGGACAGGACTATGGCTACACCTTC
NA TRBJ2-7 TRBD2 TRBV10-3 CAIQREGFDEQYF TGTGCCATCCAGCGGGAGGGCTTCGACGAGCAGTACTTC
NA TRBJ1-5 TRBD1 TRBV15 CATSRGPGGPYSNQPQHF TGTGCCACCAGCAGAGGACCAGGGGGCCCATATAGCAATCAGCCCCAGCATTTT
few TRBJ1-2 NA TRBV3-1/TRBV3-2 CASSQSEIYGYTF TGTGCCAGCAGCCAATCGGAGATCTATGGCTACACCTTC
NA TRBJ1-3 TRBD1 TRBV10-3 CAIGTGGVGNTIYF TGTGCCATCGGGACAGGGGGCGTTGGAAACACCATATATTTT
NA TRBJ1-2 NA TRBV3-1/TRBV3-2 CASSQPLGSAGYTF TGTGCCAGCAGCCAACCCCTTGGGTCGGCAGGCTACACCTTC
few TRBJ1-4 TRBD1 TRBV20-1 CSASSGQGLEKLFF TGCAGTGCTAGTTCGGGACAGGGGCTTGAAAAACTGTTTTTT
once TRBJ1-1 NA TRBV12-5 CASLSQGNTEAFF TGTGCTAGTCTTTCCCAGGGAAACACTGAAGCTTTCTTT
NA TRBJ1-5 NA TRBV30 CAWGTSNWPQHF TGTGCCTGGGGGACCTCAAATTGGCCCCAGCATTTT
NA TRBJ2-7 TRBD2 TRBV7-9 CASTLSGGTYEQYF TGTGCCAGCACCCTTAGCGGGGGAACCTACGAGCAGTACTTC
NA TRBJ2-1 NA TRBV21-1 CASSKKFSYNEQFF TGTGCCAGCAGCAAAAAGTTTTCCTACAATGAGCAGTTCTTC
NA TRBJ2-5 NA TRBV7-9 CASSLTGTLKTQYF TGTGCCAGCAGCTTAACCGGGACTCTAAAGACCCAGTACTTC
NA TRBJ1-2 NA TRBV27 CAKPSVGRVYGYTF TGTGCCAAACCCAGCGTCGGTCGGGTCTATGGCTACACCTTC
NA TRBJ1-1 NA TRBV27 CASSSIGSEAFF TGTGCCAGCAGTTCCATCGGGTCTGAAGCTTTCTTT
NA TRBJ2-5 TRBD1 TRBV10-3 CAISEEGQGQETQYF TGTGCCATCAGTGAGGAAGGACAGGGTCAAGAGACCCAGTACTTC
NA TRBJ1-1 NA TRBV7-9 CASTPQPRTQIMNTEAFF TGTGCCAGCACCCCCCAGCCGCGAACTCAGATCATGAACACTGAAGCTTTCTTT
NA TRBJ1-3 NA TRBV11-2 CASSLAPSSGNTIYF TGTGCCAGCAGCTTAGCCCCTTCATCCGGAAACACCATATATTTT
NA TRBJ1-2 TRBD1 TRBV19 CASSIFARTGYGYTF TGTGCCAGTAGTATTTTCGCCCGGACAGGTTATGGCTACACCTTC
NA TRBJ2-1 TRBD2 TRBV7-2 CASSLGLAGYNEQFF TGTGCCAGCAGCTTAGGACTAGCGGGTTACAATGAGCAGTTCTTC